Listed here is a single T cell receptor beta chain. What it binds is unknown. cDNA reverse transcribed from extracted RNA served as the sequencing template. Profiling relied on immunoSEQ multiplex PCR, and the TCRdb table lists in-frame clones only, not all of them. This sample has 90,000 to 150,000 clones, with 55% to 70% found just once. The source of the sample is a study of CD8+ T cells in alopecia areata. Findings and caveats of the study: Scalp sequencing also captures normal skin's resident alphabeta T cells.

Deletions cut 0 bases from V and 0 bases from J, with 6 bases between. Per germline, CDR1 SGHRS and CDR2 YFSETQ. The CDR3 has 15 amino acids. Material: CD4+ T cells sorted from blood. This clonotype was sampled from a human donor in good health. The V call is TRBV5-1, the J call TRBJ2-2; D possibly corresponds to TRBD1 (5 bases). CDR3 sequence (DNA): TGCGCCAGCAGCTTGGGACAGCCGAACACCGGGGAGCTGTTTTTT. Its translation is CASSLGQPNTGELFF.